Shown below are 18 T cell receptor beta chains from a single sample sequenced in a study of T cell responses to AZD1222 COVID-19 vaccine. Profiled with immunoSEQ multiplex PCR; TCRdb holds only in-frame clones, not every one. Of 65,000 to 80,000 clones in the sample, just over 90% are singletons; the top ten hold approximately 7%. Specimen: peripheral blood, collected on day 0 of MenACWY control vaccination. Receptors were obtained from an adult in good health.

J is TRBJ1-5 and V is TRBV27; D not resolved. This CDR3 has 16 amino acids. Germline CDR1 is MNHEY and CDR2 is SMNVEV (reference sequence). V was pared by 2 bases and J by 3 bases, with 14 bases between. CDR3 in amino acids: CASSLQREGNNQPQHF. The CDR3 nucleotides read TGTGCCAGCAGTTTACAACGAGAGGGTAACAATCAGCCCCAGCATTTT.

The CDR3 DNA reads TGTGCCAGCAGACCGGACAGTCCCTATGGCTACACCTTC. Protein sequence: CASRPDSPYGYTF. The V and J genes are TRBV12-3 or TRBV12-4 and TRBJ1-2; the D gene is possibly TRBD1 (6 bases). V lost 6 bases, J lost 4 bases, and 12 bases lay in between. The CDR3 extends over 13 amino acids.

The CDR3 loop reads CSASVTSGGRGEQYF. CDR3 bases: TGCAGTGCTAGTGTAACTAGCGGGGGCCGAGGGGAGCAGTACTTC. V gene TRBV20-1 combines with J gene TRBJ2-7; 11 bases are a match to TRBD2. V was pared by 3 bases and J by 7 bases, with 11 bases of the junction left unmatched. The CDR3 is 15 amino acids. Germline V lookup: CDR1 DFQATT, CDR2 SNEGSKA (reference sequence).

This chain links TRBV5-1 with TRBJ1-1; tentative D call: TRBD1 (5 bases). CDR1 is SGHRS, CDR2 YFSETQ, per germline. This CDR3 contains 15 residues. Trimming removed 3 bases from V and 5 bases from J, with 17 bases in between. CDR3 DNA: TGCGCCAGCAGCTCTACCCCGACAGTGGTTACTGAAGCTTTCTTT. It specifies CASSSTPTVVTEAFF.

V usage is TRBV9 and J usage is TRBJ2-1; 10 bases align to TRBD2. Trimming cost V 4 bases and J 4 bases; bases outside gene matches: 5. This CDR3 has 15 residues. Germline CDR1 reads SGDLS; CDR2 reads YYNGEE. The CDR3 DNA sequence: TGTGCCAGCAGCCCGACTAGCGGGCTTTACAATGAGCAGTTCTTC. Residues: CASSPTSGLYNEQFF.

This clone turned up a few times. The CDR3 sequence is CASSLTRDTIYF. The CDR3 DNA is TGTGCCAGCAGTCTTACACGGGACACCATATATTTT. The chain uses TRBV12-3 or TRBV12-4 and TRBJ1-3; D gene ambiguous. The CDR3 consists of 12 residues. V was clipped by 5 bases and J by 8 bases, with 10 bases between them.

CDR3 loop: CASSYSGDERDEQYF. The DNA for the CDR3 is TGTGCCAGCAGTTACTCGGGGGACGAGAGGGACGAGCAGTACTTC. V is TRBV6-5 and J is TRBJ2-7; the D call may be TRBD1 or TRBD2 (5 bases each). Germline assignment: CDR1 MNHEY and CDR2 SVGAGI. CDR3 size: 15 residues. Trimming removed 0 bases from V and 5 bases from J, with 14 bases in between.

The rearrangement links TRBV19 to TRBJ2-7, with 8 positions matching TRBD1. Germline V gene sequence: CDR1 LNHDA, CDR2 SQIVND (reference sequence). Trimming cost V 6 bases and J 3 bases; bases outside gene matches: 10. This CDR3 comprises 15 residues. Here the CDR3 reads CASSDLPGQVYEQYF. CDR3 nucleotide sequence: TGTGCCAGTAGCGACCTCCCGGGACAGGTCTACGAGCAGTACTTC. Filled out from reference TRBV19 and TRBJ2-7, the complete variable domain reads DGGITQSPKYLFRKEGQNVTLSCEQNLNHDAMYWYRQDPGQGLRLIYYSQIVNDFQKGDIAEGYSVSREKKESFPLTVTSAQKNPTAFYLCASSDLPGQVYEQYFGPGTRLTVT.

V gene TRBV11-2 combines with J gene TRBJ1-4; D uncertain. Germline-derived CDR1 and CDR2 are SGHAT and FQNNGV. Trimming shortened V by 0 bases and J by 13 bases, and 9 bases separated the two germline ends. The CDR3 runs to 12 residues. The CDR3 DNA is TGTGCCAGCAGCTTAGATCGGACGGTACTGTTTTTT. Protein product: CASSLDRTVLFF.

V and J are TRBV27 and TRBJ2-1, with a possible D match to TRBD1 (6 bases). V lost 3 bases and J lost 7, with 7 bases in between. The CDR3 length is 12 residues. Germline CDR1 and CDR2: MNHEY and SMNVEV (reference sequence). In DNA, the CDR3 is TGTGCCAGCAGTTTGACAGGAAATGAGCAGTTCTTC. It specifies CASSLTGNEQFF.

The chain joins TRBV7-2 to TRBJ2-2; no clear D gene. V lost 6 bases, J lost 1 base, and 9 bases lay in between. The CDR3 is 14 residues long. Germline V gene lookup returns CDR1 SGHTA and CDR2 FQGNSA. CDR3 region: CASRINLNTGELFF. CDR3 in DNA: TGTGCCAGCAGGATAAACCTGAACACCGGGGAGCTGTTTTTT.

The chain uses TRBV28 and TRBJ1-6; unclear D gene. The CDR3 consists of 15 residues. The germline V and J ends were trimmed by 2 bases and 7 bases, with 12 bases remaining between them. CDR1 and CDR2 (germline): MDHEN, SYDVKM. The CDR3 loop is CASSLQETPNSPLHF. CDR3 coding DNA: TGTGCCAGCAGTTTACAGGAAACGCCAAATTCACCCCTCCACTTT.

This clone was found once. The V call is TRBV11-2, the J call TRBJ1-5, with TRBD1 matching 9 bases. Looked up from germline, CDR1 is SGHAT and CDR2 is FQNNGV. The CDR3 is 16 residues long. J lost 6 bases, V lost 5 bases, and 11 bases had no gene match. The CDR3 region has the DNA TGTGCCAGCAGCCTACAGGGACAGGGCAGGGGTCAGCCCCAGCATTTT. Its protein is CASSLQGQGRGQPQHF. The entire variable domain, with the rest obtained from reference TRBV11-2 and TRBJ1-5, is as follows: EAGVAQSPRYKIIEKRQSVAFWCNPISGHATLYWYQQILGQGPKLLIQFQNNGVVDDSQLPKDRFSAERLKGVDSTLKIQPAKLEDSAVYLCASSLQGQGRGQPQHFGDGTRLSIL.

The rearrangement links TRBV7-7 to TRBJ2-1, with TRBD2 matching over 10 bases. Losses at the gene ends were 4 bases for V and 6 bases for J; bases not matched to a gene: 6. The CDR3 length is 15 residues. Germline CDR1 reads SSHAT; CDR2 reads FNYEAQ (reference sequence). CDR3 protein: CASSSSGGAGNEQFF. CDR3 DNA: TGTGCCAGCAGCTCAAGCGGGGGGGCGGGCAATGAGCAGTTCTTC.

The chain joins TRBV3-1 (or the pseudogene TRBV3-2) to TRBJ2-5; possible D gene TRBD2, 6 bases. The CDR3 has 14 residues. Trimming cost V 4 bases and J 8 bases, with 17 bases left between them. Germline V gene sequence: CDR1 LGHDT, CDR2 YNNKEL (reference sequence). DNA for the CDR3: TGTGCCAGCAGCCCCCCCCTCGGGAGAGATACCCAGTACTTC. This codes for CASSPPLGRDTQYF.

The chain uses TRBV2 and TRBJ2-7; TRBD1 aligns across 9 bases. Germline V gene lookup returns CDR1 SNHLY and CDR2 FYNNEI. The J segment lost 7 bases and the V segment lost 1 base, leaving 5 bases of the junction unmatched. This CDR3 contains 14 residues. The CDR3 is CASSEVGTGYEQYF. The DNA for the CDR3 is TGTGCCAGCAGTGAAGTTGGGACAGGGTATGAGCAGTACTTC.

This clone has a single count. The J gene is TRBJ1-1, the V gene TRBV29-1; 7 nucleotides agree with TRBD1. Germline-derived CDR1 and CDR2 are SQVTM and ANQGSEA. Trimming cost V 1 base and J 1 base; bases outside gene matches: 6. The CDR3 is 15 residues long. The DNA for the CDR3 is TGCAGCGTTGAAGTTGGAGGGGGCACGAACACTGAAGCTTTCTTT. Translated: CSVEVGGGTNTEAFF. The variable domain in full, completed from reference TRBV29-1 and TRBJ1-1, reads SAVISQKPSRDICQRGTSLTIQCQVDSQVTMMFWYRQQPGQSLTLIATANQGSEATYESGFVIDKFPISRPNLTFSTLTVSNMSPEDSSIYLCSVEVGGGTNTEAFFGQGTRLTVV.

The CDR3 is CASSLHGGGATDTQYF. DNA for the CDR3: TGTGCCAGCAGCCTCCATGGGGGGGGAGCCACAGATACGCAGTATTTT. This chain connects TRBV7-3 to TRBJ2-3, with TRBD2 matching 7 bases. There are 16 residues in the CDR3. Germline assignment: CDR1 SGHTA and CDR2 FQGTGA. Trimming removed 5 bases from V and 2 bases from J; junction bases left unmatched: 10.